This TCR beta chain derives from a study of blood T cell repertoires in COVID-19 (dated by TCRdb to about 2020). Regarding the complete study: The collaborator samples originated in the United States, Italy and Spain and spanned the acute and convalescent phases of COVID-19. Deeply sampled blood TCRbeta repertoires from subjects exposed to, actively infected with, or recovered from COVID-19 were included in the dataset. The repertoires were made available in a free public database intended to serve as a resource for research on the immune response to SARS-CoV-2. Nearly every sample came with metadata listing a de-identified subject ID, COVID-19 status, age in years and sex. Where available, HLA class I and class II types were taken from metadata supplied by the sample provider and were not determined by assay-based typing. The material from the prospective study consisted of cDNA or gDNA derived from T cells, B-cell-depleted T cells, or PBMCs. The samples were drawn from the first 160 participants of the ongoing ImmuneRACE study and from 1,254 subjects provided by 6 global collaborators.

The immunoSEQ Assay, a bias-controlled multiplex PCR, was used to amplify TCRbeta CDR3 regions from genomic DNA. In the source study's methods: Nucleated cell counts per sample were estimated from amplification of reference gene primers within the assay. To quantify the absolute abundance of each unique TCRbeta CDR3 rearrangement, sequence reads were collapsed and filtered. For each sample, productive Simpson clonality was calculated as the square root of Simpson's diversity index over productive rearrangements. Here the immuneACCESS table is served through TCRdb, limited to in-frame sequences with V and J called. Missing clones are a known gap in these copies; in checked studies unresolved V genes cover under half, and the rest lacks a known reason. V and J calls and clone size are given by that table; D and trimming were obtained from the DNA. The sample includes some 350,000 clones, with under 95% observed a single time. Of the sample, around 3.3% falls within the top ten clones.

Of note for this clone: What antigen it recognizes has not been identified. Base qualities are missing; no much larger clone stands one base away.

A second Seattle source provided samples from volunteer blood donors who had recovered from COVID-19. Each collaborating institution followed its own protocols to collect whole blood in K2EDTA tubes. For TCRbeta analysis, collaborators shipped samples as frozen whole blood, isolated PBMCs, or DNA extracted from either of those sample types. Summary of the overall study and its limitations: The amount of clinical and demographic metadata varied by source and participant and was provided uncurated.

Sequencing used peripheral blood. This clonotype was obtained from a young woman who had recovered from COVID-19.

The CDR3 sequence is CASSVFGIAGNTIYF. The DNA sequence is TGTGCCAGCAGTGTTTTCGGCATAGCGGGAAACACCATATATTTT. The chain couples TRBV25-1 to TRBJ1-3; a confident D gene designation cannot be given. At the junction V is shortened by 4 bases and J by 4 bases, with 14 bases in between. The CDR3 sequence holds 15 residues, the cysteine and phenylalanine included. Left in the record is the CDR3 DNA by itself, 45 bases read in frame from the first base. As encoded in the germline V gene, CDR1 is MGHDK while CDR2 is SYGVNS.